Reported below is one TCR beta chain. The antigen it binds to is not known. It has no much larger one-base neighbor in the sample; base qualities were not kept. The record originates from a study of shared clonotypes between healthy human individuals (dated by TCRdb to 2019 to 2021). Broadly, across the study: The cohort comprised a couple of women and a few men aged 18 to 49 years. For each donor, CD4 naive and CD4 memory were each given three plates, CD8 naive was given two plates, and CD8 memory was given one plate. To estimate repertoire size and how much clonotype sharing occurs between individuals, the study deeply sequenced the blood TCR repertoires of roughly 5 healthy adults. Different laboratories and diverse techniques were used to prepare libraries and sequence TCR repertoires, to increase sequencing depth and limit assay-specific biases. Between about 0.85 and 9.5 billion PBMCs per donor were obtained by leukapheresis.

Study-wide findings and limitations: Because the study included a small number of donors, the genetic and exposure-history diversity represented was limited. Rarefaction of sorted-subset datasets indicated incomplete sequencing despite the large sequencing depth. Estimated clonotype richness was generally larger for naive than for memory subsets. Compared with non-shared clonotypes, the clonotypes found in all four sorted-subset donors had higher generation probabilities. Pairwise subsampling led to the expectation that sequencing depth would affect the degree of clonotype sharing among donors. When several donors were compared, the shared fraction of clonotypes was 5% to 6.5% for naive CD4, less than 4% for naive CD8, more than 2% for memory CD4, and 0.4% for memory CD8. Sampling was limited to blood, and TCR repertoires in tissue likely differ from TCR repertoires in blood.

Using the deep immunoSEQ assay, multiplex PCR amplified TCR CDR3 regions from genomic DNA. Extracted genomic DNA from each cell subset was distributed evenly across all wells of several immunoSEQ 96-well plates, and each plate was treated as a replicate. For sorted subsets, roughly 200 ng of genomic DNA, equivalent to some 30,000 T cell genomes, went into each replicate PCR. Purified libraries were quantified with a Qubit 3.0 fluorometer, sized on a Bioanalyzer 2100, and re-quantified with the KAPA Library Quantification kit. Every immunoSEQ 96-well plate was sequenced on a separate single-read 150-cycle Illumina NextSeq 550 flow cell. Turning to the authors' computational methods: The immunoSEQ output contained only junctional sequences without quality scores, so filtering could not match that applied to full-length reads. To assign V/J genes and CDR3, sequences were annotated against IMGT germline references using PyIR, a Python wrapper for IgBLAST v1.9. Reads were filtered out if the reads had weak V/J assignments (E-value above 1e-6), no CDR3, stop codons, out-of-frame junctions, or ambiguous translated residues. V3J clonotypes were defined as sequences sharing an identical inferred V gene, J gene, and CDR3 amino acid sequence. The percentage overlap between two repertoires was calculated by dividing the number of shared unique clonotypes by the size of the smaller repertoire. Three approaches were used to assess repertoire richness: RTK rarefaction, the Chao1 estimator, and Recon v2.1 estimates of unobserved clonotypes. OLGA was used to compute generation probabilities for all TCRbeta clonotypes that the gDNA method yielded from a handful of donors. As stored in TCRdb, this immuneACCESS dataset retains in-frame rearrangements with V and J assigned. A fraction of the clones does not appear; measured against another copy, unresolved V genes explain less than half of the discrepancy, and the remainder lacks a known reason. Clonal size and the V and J genes are those of that table, whereas D and trimming came from the DNA. This sample gives 2 million to 2.5 million clones in total; approximately 96% of them show up just once. The biggest ten clones account for around 0.13% of the sample.

The CDR1 and CDR2 encoded by the germline V gene (reference sequence) are MNHEY and SMNVEV. Its CDR3 holds 16 amino acids, cysteine through phenylalanine. The kept DNA is CDR3 alone, 48 bases in frame from the first base. The V and J ends are trimmed by 5 bases and 4 bases, leaving 21 bases between them. Donors were healthy HIV-negative adults with no recently reported acute infections or vaccinations. Every donor was a Caucasian adult residing in Nashville, Tennessee, USA. Magnetic negative selection was used to enrich CD4+ T cells, after which naive cells were positively selected on CD45RA and the negative fraction became the memory subset. Blood was obtained by leukapheresis, after which PBMCs were separated by Ficoll-Histopaque density gradient centrifugation and cryopreserved in liquid nitrogen vapor phase. Analytical flow cytometry was used to check the purity and quantity of each magnetically sorted T cell population. Genomic DNA was isolated from every sorted fraction and measured by UV absorbance on a Nanodrop 2000c.

The chain links TRBV27 with TRBJ2-7; the D gene is perhaps TRBD1, from 6 matching bases. Sequenced input: naive CD4+ T cells sorted from blood. The label giving this sample's cell subset or site can be read as: CD45RA+ positively selected. This TCR was recovered from a man between 18 and 35 years old in good health. The sequenced DNA: TGTGCCAGCAGTCGTAGGGGCGTGACAGGAGGATACGAGCAGTACTTC. Its translation is CASSRRGVTGGYEQYF.